This paragraph covers one TCR beta chain sequence. Its antigen is still unknown. Unique molecular identifiers were carried by the TCR beta cDNA libraries. TCRdb reprocessed the PCR reads via MiXCR and lists one record per CDR3 protein. The repertoire includes 150,000 or so distinct CDR3 sequences, roughly 35% of them detected once, and approximately 30% sits in the top ten. This entry is derived from a study of post-analysis software for immune sequencing data. In the study overall: Disease trajectories encompassed relapsing-remitting, secondary progressive and progressive-relapsing multiple sclerosis. Study-wide findings and caveats: Five TRBV segments, including TRBV5-6, TRBV5-1 and TRBV20-1, were more frequent in patients than controls.

This CDR3 is built from 15 residues. V dropped 3 bases and J dropped 0 bases, with 10 bases sitting between them. Germline V gives CDR1 MNHNS, CDR2 SASEGT. The receptor's source is a girl between 5 and 17 years old with multiple sclerosis. The sequencing here drew on blood, taken after autologous hematopoietic stem cell transplantation. The chain carries TRBV6-1 and TRBJ2-3; possibly TRBD2 for D (6 bases). DNA for the CDR3: TGTGCCAGCAGTGAGAGGAGCGGGAGCACAGATACGCAGTATTTT. This sequence encodes CASSERSGSTDTQYF.